This T cell receptor (beta chain) was captured in a study of spatial heterogeneity in lung cancer. About the research overall: Follow-up PBMC specimens underwent sequencing when available; their median timing was about 2 years after resection.

Trimming left V 2 bases short and J 0 bases short, with 12 bases between. The CDR3 totals 15 residues. The germline V gene encodes CDR1 SGDLS and CDR2 YYNGEE. Time point meaning: blood at routine non-recurrence follow-up after resection. Study-wide points: Detection of ubiquitous tumor TCRs in blood was higher at resection than follow-up.

The presence of a unique molecular identifier marked each TCR cDNA molecule. TCRdb passed the 5' RACE reads through MiXCR, listing each CDR3 protein once. This repertoire shows about 120,000 distinct CDR3 sequences, more than 10% found once; its top ten account for 24%. As concerns this clonotype: Its specificity is not known.

This chain joins TRBV9 and TRBJ2-7, with D possibly being TRBD2 (5 bases). The origin of this receptor is a female donor with early-stage non-small cell lung cancer. The source was PBMCs, collected at follow-up. CDR3 nucleotides: TGTGCCAGCAGCGTCCGTGGAGGTCGCTCCTACGAGCAGTACTTC. Translated: CASSVRGGRSYEQYF.